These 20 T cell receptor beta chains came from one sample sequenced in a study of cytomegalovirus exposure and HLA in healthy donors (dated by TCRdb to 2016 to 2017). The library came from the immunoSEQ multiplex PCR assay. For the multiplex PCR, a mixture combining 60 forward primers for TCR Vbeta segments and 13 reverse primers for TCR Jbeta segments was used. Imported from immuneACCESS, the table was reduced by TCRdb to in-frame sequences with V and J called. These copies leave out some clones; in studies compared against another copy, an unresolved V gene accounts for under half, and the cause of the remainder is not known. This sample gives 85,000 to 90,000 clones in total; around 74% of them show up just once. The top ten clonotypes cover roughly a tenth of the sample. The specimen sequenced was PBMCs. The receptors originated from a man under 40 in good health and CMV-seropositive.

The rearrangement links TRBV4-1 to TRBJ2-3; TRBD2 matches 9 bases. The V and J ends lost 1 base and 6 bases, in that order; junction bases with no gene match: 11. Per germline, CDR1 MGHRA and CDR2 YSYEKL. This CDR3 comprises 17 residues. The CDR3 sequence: CASSQGEAGGGWDTQYF. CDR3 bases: TGCGCCAGCAGCCAAGGAGAAGCGGGGGGCGGGTGGGATACGCAGTATTTT.

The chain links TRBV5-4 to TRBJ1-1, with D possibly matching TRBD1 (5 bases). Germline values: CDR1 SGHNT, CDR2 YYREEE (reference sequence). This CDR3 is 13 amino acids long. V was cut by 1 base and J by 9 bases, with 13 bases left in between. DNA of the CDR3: TGTGCCAGCAGCTTGAGTGATCAGGGAAAAGCTTTCTTT. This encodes CASSLSDQGKAFF.

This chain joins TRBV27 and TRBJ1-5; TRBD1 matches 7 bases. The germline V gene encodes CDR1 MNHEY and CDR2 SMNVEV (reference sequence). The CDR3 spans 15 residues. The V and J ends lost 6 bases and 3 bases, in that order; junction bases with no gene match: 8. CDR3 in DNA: TGTGCCAGCAGCCCTAGGACAGGTATCAATCAGCCCCAGCATTTT. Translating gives CASSPRTGINQPQHF.

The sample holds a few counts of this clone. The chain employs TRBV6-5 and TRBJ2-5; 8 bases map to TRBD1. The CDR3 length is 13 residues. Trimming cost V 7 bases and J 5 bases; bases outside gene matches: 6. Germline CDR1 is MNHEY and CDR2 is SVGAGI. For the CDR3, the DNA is TGTGCCAGCAACCAGGGGGCTATCGAGACCCAGTACTTC. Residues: CASNQGAIETQYF.

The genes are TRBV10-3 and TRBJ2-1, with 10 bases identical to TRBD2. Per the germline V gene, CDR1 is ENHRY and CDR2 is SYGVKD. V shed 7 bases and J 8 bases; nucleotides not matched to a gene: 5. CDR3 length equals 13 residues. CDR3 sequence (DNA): TGTGCCATCATGGCTAGCGGGGGCGATGAGCAGTTCTTC. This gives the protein CAIMASGGDEQFF.

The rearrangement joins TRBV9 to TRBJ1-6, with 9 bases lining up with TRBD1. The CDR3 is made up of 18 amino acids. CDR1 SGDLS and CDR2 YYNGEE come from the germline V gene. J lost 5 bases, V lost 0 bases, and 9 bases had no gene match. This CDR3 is CASSVEQWDREDNSPLHF. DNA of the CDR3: TGTGCCAGCAGCGTAGAGCAGTGGGACAGGGAGGATAATTCACCCCTCCACTTT.

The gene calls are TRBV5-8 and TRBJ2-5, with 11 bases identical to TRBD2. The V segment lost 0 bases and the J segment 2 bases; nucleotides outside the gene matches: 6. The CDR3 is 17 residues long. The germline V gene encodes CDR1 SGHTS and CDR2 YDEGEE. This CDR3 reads CASSLGLAGGRQETQYF. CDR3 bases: TGTGCCAGCAGCTTGGGGCTAGCGGGGGGACGACAAGAGACCCAGTACTTC.

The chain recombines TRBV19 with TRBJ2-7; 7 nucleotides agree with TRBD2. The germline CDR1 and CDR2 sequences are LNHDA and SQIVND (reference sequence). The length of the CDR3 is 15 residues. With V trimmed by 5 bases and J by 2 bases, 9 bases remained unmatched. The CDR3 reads CASSVHRGETYEQYF. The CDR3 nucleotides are TGTGCCAGTAGTGTCCACCGGGGGGAAACCTACGAGCAGTACTTC.

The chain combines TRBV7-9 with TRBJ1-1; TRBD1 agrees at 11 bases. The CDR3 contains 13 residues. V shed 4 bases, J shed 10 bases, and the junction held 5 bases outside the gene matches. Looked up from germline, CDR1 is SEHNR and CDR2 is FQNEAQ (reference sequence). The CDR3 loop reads CASSSGTGGRAFF. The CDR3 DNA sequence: TGTGCCAGCAGCTCCGGGACAGGGGGAAGAGCTTTCTTT.

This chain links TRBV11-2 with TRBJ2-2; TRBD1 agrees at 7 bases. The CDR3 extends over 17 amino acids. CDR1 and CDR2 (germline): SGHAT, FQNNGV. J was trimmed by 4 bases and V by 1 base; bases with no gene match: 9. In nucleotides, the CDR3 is TGTGCCAGCAGCTTAGCCCCCTGGGACAGAGTCACCGGGGAGCTGTTTTTT. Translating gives CASSLAPWDRVTGELFF.

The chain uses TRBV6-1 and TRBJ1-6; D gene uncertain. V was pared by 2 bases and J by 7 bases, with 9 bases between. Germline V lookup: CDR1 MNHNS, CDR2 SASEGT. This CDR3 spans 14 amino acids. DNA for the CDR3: TGTGCCAGCAGTGAACCTTCCCCCAATTCACCCCTCCACTTT. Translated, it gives CASSEPSPNSPLHF.

The CDR3 DNA is TGTGCCAGCAGCTTGACAGGGCTGGGCACAGATACGCAGTATTTT. This translates into CASSLTGLGTDTQYF. The V call is TRBV11-2, the J call TRBJ2-3; 7 nucleotides line up with TRBD1. Trimming removed 3 bases from V and 1 base from J; junction bases left unmatched: 4. Germline V gives CDR1 SGHAT, CDR2 FQNNGV. CDR3 length: 15 residues.

The CDR3 loop is CASSPLNPGFRHQETQYF. The CDR3 region has the DNA TGTGCCAGCTCACCACTTAACCCAGGGTTCCGGCACCAAGAGACCCAGTACTTC. The chain uses TRBV18 and TRBJ2-5; TRBD1 is a possible D gene (5 bases). V was trimmed by 1 base and J by 0 bases, leaving 18 bases between them. This CDR3 has 18 residues. The germline CDR1 and CDR2 sequences are KGHSH and LQKENI.

The CDR3 loop reads CAISPRGMGNTIYF. For the CDR3, the DNA is TGTGCCATCAGCCCCAGGGGAATGGGAAACACCATATATTTT. The chain carries TRBV10-3 and TRBJ1-3; D is possibly TRBD1 (6 bases). Deletions cut 6 bases from V and 4 bases from J, with 13 bases between. This CDR3 is 14 amino acids long. Germline V lookup: CDR1 ENHRY, CDR2 SYGVKD.

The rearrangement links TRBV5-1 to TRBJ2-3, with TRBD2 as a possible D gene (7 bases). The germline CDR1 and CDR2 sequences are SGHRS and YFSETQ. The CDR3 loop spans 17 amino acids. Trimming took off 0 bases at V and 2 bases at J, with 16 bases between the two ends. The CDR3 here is CASSLVGGARVTDTQYF. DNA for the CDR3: TGCGCCAGCAGCTTGGTTGGGGGGGCGCGGGTCACAGATACGCAGTATTTT.

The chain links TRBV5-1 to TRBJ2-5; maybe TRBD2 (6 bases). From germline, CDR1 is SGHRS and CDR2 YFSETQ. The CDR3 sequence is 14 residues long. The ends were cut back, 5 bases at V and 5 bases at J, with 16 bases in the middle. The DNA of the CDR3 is TGCGCCAGCAGAGGGACCTACAGCGGGGAGACCCAGTACTTC. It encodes CASRGTYSGETQYF.

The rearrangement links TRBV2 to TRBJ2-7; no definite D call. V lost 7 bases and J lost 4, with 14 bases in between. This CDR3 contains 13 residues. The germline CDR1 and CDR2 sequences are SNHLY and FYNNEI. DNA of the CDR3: TGTGCCAGCAACGAGAACGCGGCTTACGAGCAGTACTTC. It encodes CASNENAAYEQYF.

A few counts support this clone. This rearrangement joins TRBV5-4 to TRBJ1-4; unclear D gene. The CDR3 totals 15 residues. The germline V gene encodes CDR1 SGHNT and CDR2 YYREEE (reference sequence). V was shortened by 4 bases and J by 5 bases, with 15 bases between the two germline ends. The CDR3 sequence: CASSARGLRNEKLFF. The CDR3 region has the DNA TGTGCCAGCAGCGCCCGAGGGCTTCGAAATGAAAAACTGTTTTTT. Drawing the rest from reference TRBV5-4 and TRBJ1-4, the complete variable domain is ETGVTQSPTHLIKTRGQQVTLRCSSQSGHNTVSWYQQALGQGPQFIFQYYREEENGRGNFPPRFSGLQFPNYSSELNVNALELDDSALYLCASSARGLRNEKLFFGSGTQLSVL.

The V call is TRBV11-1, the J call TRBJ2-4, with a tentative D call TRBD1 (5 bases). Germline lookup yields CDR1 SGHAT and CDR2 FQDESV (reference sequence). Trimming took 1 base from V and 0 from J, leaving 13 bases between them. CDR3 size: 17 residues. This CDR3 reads CASSLGGTFKAKNIQYF. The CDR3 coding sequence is TGTGCCAGCAGCTTAGGGGGCACCTTTAAAGCCAAAAACATTCAGTACTTC.

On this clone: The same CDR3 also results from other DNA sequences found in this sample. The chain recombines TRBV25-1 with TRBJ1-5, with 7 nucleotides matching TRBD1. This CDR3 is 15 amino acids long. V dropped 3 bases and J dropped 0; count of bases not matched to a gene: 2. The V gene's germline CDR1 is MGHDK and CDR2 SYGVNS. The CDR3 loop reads CASSEGQTSNQPQHF. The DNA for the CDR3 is TGTGCCAGCAGTGAGGGACAGACTAGCAATCAGCCCCAGCATTTT.